The text below deals with one T cell receptor (beta chain). Its antigen target is currently unknown. Per-base qualities were not stored, and no clone one base away is much larger. This entry is derived from a study of cytomegalovirus exposure and HLA in healthy donors (dated by TCRdb to the late 2010s). General notes on the study: An earlier analysis of some 550 of the donors reported 276 Gb of sequence data and roughly 110 million unique TCR beta sequences from some 180 million T cells. An early release covering just under 650 HLA-typed donors comprised approximately 300 gigabases of sequencing data and around 85 million unique TCR sequences. The genetic ancestry cluster associated with self-reported Caucasian donors included around four fifths of the roughly 360 genotyped donors. The study aimed to test whether signatures of past pathogen exposure could be identified by cataloging public T cell receptors. Using immunosequencing, the study profiled T cell repertoires from 640 or so subjects and related those repertoires to cytomegalovirus serostatus. Besides the first cohort of 500 to 700 subjects, a separate validation cohort made up of roughly 120 different subjects was used. High-throughput TCR immunosequencing, statistical association of individual TCRs with disease status, and machine learning were combined to predict cytomegalovirus infection status. In a later analysis, previously published TCR beta repertoires from more than 500 donors were re-analyzed and high-resolution HLA genotyping was added so that TCR occurrence patterns could be studied. The later analysis used no new phenotypic data to find candidate immune exposures, relying instead on TCR beta sequences and their occurrence across donors. To decide whether each TCR beta V gene segment behaved as functional or pseudogenic, an earlier analysis of fewer than 750 of the donors relied on high-throughput TCR beta sequencing. Alongside the repertoire data, information on donor age, sex, ethnicity and CMV serostatus was compiled. A later genetic analysis used genome-wide SNP genotypes for about 60% of the roughly 700 donors, treating that subset as a discovery cohort. All discovery cohort repertoires had been generated using a single sequencing platform. HLA typing included class I and class II loci at four-digit resolution. Typing coverage differed by locus: A, B, C, DRB1 and DQB1 were typed in roughly 620-630 donors, DQA1 in 522, DPA1 in 600 to 610, and DPB1 in about 450. A few DR-DQ haplotypes were handled as single units for association and clustering because linkage in the cohort was strong. Among 300 to 500 genotyped donors of the cohort, an average of about 240,000 unique TCR beta nucleotide sequences was sequenced per donor, of which about 19% were non-productive.

Preparation of the library involved the immunoSEQ multiplex PCR assay. A mixture of 60 forward primers for TCR Vbeta segments and 13 reverse primers for TCR Jbeta segments was used in the multiplex PCR. The CDR3 region of rearranged TCR beta genes was amplified from genomic DNA by a multiplex PCR assay. The Illumina HiSeq System was used to sequence the amplified TCR beta libraries as 87-base-pair reads. On the authors' methods: In a later analysis, tens of millions of unique TCR beta chains were counted across the roughly 610 repertoires, and around 10 million of these chains were shared by at least two donors. Raw reads were error-corrected and collapsed into unique sequences with a nearest-neighbor algorithm that merged closely related sequences to remove PCR and sequencing errors. V, D and J gene segments were assigned by aligning CDR3 sequences to IMGT reference sequences. For a sequence to be retained, a match of at least six nucleotides was required to both a V gene segment and a J gene segment. A rearrangement counted as productive if the CDR3 had no stop codons and remained in frame with V and J, and every other rearrangement counted as non-productive. Following IMGT convention, CDR3 was defined as the stretch from the second conserved V-encoded cysteine up to the conserved J-encoded phenylalanine. The earlier analysis of around 640 of the donors excluded sequences that lacked an unambiguous match to a single V gene segment. An earlier analysis of just under 600 of the donors called V segments functional above 56.7% productive rearrangements and segregating when the between-donor standard deviation exceeded 5%. A statistical classification framework was built for diagnosing cytomegalovirus status from the catalog of TCR beta chain sequences. In a later analysis, V and J genes were assigned by comparing TCR nucleotide sequences against IMGT/GENE-DB human TR gene sequences. In a later analysis, CDR3 sequences and most-parsimonious VDJ recombination scenarios were assigned using the TCRdist pipeline. In a later analysis, each TCR beta chain was defined by its CDR3 amino acid sequence together with its V-gene family, and reads without a unique V-gene family were excluded. As a way to deal with suspected cross-contamination and a sequencing artifact, a later analysis dropped approximately 570 nucleotide sequences that were highly shared and had low generation probability. In a later analysis, a clonal expansion index was calculated for each public chain from normalized within-repertoire ranks of inferred template counts. Generation probabilities in a later analysis came from a VDJ recombination model fitted to out-of-frame rearrangements, and those results were checked against IGoR. In a later analysis, TCR-TCR, TCR-HLA and TCR-CMV co-occurrence was scored with hypergeometric tests, and a repertoire-size bias correction was applied to TCR pairs. In a later analysis, false discovery rates were estimated by permuting HLA or CMV assignments 20 times. In a later analysis, co-occurring TCRs were grouped with DBSCAN, and TCRdist sequence similarity was added when clustering was performed within HLA-allele-positive subsets. Co-occurrence clustering excluded repertoires with fewer than 30,000 or more than 120,000 public chains, plus five with anomalous nucleotide sharing. This immuneACCESS table, as held by TCRdb, lists in-frame sequences with V and J called but not all clones. Of the missing ones, under half trace to an unresolved V gene in checked studies; the others have no known cause. V and J calls and clone size are given by that table; D and trimming were obtained from the DNA. A total of 90,000 to 120,000 clones appear in this sample, 76% of them only once. Around 5% of the sample lies in the top ten.

Trimming at the junction amounts to 6 bases on V and 8 bases on J, and the germline ends lie 16 bases apart. CDR1 and CDR2, per the germline V gene, are SGHVS and FNYEAQ. There are 14 amino acids in the CDR3, from cysteine to phenylalanine inclusive. CDR3 DNA is the only sequence kept; it has 42 bases, read in frame from the first base. The cohort consisted of 666 healthy bone marrow donors. Cohort members were all nominally healthy when sampled, although unrecorded immune exposures were likely present. The donor tested CMV seropositive, placing the donor among the 289 seropositive members of the cohort. Each donor provided a peripheral blood sample, and peripheral blood mononuclear cells were used for TCR beta sequencing. The Qiagen DNeasy Blood Extraction Kit was used to extract genomic DNA from the blood cell samples. The research as a whole found: The 87-base-pair reads could not distinguish some IMGT-functional V segments, including TRBV6-2 and TRBV6-3, so those segments were excluded. Cytomegalovirus status was reported to be diagnosed by the classifier with high specificity and sensitivity in both the original and validation cohorts. In a later analysis, several top co-occurrence clusters were reported to appear linked to parvovirus B19, influenza, CMV and Epstein-Barr virus. Specific HLA alleles were associated with around 18,000 TCR beta sequences at a false discovery rate of 0.05 in a later analysis. In the study, approximately 150 TCR beta chains were listed as associated with cytomegalovirus. In vitro tests confirmed that a few of the cytomegalovirus-associated TCR beta chains recognize cytomegalovirus antigens. Most TCR sequences were seen in very few donors, while some public TCRs were found in many individuals. Broadly in line with IMGT annotations, most TCR beta V segments showed up in productive rearrangements about 90% or about 30% of the time in an earlier analysis of 450 to 600 of the donors. In a later analysis, HLA-associated TCR beta chains showed more clonal expansion and lower generation probabilities than non-associated chains that were equally common. According to a later analysis, most CMV-associated TCR beta chains appeared to be HLA-restricted, and the HLA associations seemed to be driven largely by CMV exposure. Compared with the roughly 600-donor mean, donors in an Asian-associated ancestry cluster had fewer N-insertions in productive TCRs, according to a later genetic analysis. When HLA alleles, especially DR and DQ, strongly co-occurred, TCR associations were difficult to assign to individual alleles. In a later analysis, the rate of TCR association differed among HLA loci, with DRB1 alleles having the most associated TCRs and HLA-C alleles having the fewest. A further reported finding was that TCR beta sequences accurately predicted the HLA-A and HLA-B alleles for most subjects in the first cohort. Immune exposure information for the cohort was limited to CMV serostatus. An association between a missense DCLRE1C variant and V-gene and J-gene trimming of TCR beta chains was found in a later genetic analysis and replicated in an independent cohort. A cluster of highly shared sequence variants was judged likely to be a technical artifact of the sequencing pipeline. Because some donors lacked HLA typing at each locus, the association tests relied only on the typed subset. The earlier analysis of 587 of the donors excluded some 16 rarely observed V segments, including chromosome 9 orphons, because counts were too low. Sequencing depth was assumed to be roughly uniform across donors in the presence/absence analyses, though that assumption may not hold. This cohort had only TCR beta chains sequenced, and the lack of alpha or paired-chain data limited which features could be detected. Correlated functional status among segregating V segments might reflect linkage disequilibrium, but an unknown experimental factor could not be ruled out. According to the authors, the approach could potentially be generalized to other disease states and immunological phenotypes.

Here the chain combines TRBV7-6 and TRBJ1-4; the D gene is perhaps TRBD1, from 6 matching bases. The source of this sequence is a woman aged 18 to 35 in good health and CMV-seropositive. Sequencing used PBMCs. In nucleotides, the sequence is TGTGCCAGCAGGCCGGGGGGGCTAGGGGAAAAACTGTTTTTT. Translated, it reads CASRPGGLGEKLFF.